A selection of T cell receptor beta chains follows, all from one sample in a study of chemoradiotherapy in HPV16-positive cancers. TCRdb keeps only in-frame clones here, not all; method: immunoSEQ multiplex PCR. The sample has about 68,000 clones, 88% seen once. Here the sequenced sample was blood, taken from a patient who underwent chemoradiotherapy. These receptors were taken from a human donor with HPV-associated anogenital cancer. Each CDR3 is given with its conserved first and last residue. Each record gives: clone size, D gene, J gene, V gene, CDR3 DNA, CDR3 protein. The D gene is left open where the match is weak. Clone size is stated in some rows and not others, as once, few, many or a class when expanded.

NA TRBD1 TRBJ2-7 TRBV19 TGTGCCAGTAGTCCCTCAAGACAGGGGGGAATCGAGCAGTACTTC CASSPSRQGGIEQYF
NA NA TRBJ2-1 TRBV2 TGTGCCAGCAGTGACGGCATATTCAATGAGCAGTTCTTC CASSDGIFNEQFF
NA TRBD2 TRBJ2-5 TRBV5-4 TGTGCCAGCAGCCCGGGGACTAGGCAAGAGACCCAGTACTTC CASSPGTRQETQYF
NA TRBD2 TRBJ2-3 TRBV9 TGTGCCAGCAGCTTTAGCGGGGGGGCCACAGATACGCAGTATTTT CASSFSGGATDTQYF
NA TRBD1 TRBJ2-7 TRBV19 TGTGCCAGTAGTATCACGACAGGGGCCTACGAGCAGTACTTC CASSITTGAYEQYF
NA NA TRBJ2-3 TRBV19 TGTGCCAGTAGTATAATAACTGCCAGTGAGCAGTATTTT CASSIITASEQYF
NA NA TRBJ2-7 TRBV11-2 TGTGCCAGCAGCTTAGAGCGGGATCTCTACGAGCAGTACTTC CASSLERDLYEQYF
few TRBD1 TRBJ2-2 TRBV6-1 TGTGCCAGCAGTGAAGTGACAGGGAGAAACACCGGGGAGCTGTTTTTT CASSEVTGRNTGELFF
NA NA TRBJ2-1 TRBV19 TGTGCCAGTAGGCCGGGTTCAGGGGTAAATGAGCAGTTCTTC CASRPGSGVNEQFF
few NA TRBJ1-3 TRBV5-4 TGTGCCAGCAGCCCGGAGGGAGGGCCCTCTGGAAACACCATATATTTT CASSPEGGPSGNTIYF
NA NA TRBJ2-2 TRBV6-5 TGTGCCAGCAGTTTGACGCCAGCGAACACCGGGGAGCTGTTTTTT CASSLTPANTGELFF
NA TRBD2 TRBJ2-7 TRBV10-1 TGCGCCAGCAGTCCTAGCGGGAGACTCTACGAGCAGTACTTC CASSPSGRLYEQYF
once TRBD1 TRBJ2-7 TRBV5-4 TGTGCCAGCAGCTTAGACAGGGGCTGGAGCGAGCAGTACTTC CASSLDRGWSEQYF
NA NA TRBJ2-7 TRBV4-2 TGTGCCAGCAGCCACTTGGACGGGTCCTACGAGCAGTACTTC CASSHLDGSYEQYF
NA TRBD2 TRBJ2-1 TRBV5-4 TGTGCCAGCAGCTCCGGAGCGGGAGCTGGGAACAATGAGCAGTTCTTC CASSSGAGAGNNEQFF
NA TRBD1 TRBJ2-2 TRBV18 TGTGCCAGCCGACAGGGGGAGAACGGGGAGCTGTTTTTT CASRQGENGELFF
NA NA TRBJ2-2 TRBV27 TGTGCCAGCAGTTTTGTAGCGAACACCGGGGAGCTGTTTTTT CASSFVANTGELFF